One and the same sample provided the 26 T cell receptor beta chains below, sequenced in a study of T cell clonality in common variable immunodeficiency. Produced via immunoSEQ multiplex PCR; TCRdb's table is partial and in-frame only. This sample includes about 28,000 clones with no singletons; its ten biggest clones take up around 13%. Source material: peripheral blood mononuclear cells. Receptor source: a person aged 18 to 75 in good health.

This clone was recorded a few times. CDR3: CASSLADYNEKLFF. The sequenced CDR3 bases are TGTGCCAGCTCACTGGCAGACTATAATGAAAAG. The chain uses TRBV18 and TRBJ2-2, with a weak D call TRBD2 (5 bases). The DNA ends 3 residues before the CDR3 does, and the rest of the CDR3 is filled in from the germline J gene. CDR1 and CDR2 (germline): KGHSH, LQKENI. The CDR3 runs 14 residues.

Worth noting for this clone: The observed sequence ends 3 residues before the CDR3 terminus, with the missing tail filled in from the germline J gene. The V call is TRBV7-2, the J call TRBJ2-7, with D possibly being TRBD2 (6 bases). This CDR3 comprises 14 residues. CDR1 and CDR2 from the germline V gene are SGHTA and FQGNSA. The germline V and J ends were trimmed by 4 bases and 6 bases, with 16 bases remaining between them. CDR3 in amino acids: CASSSTRLVGEQYF. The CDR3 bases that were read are TGTGCCAGCAGCTCAACTCGACTAGTGGGCGAG.

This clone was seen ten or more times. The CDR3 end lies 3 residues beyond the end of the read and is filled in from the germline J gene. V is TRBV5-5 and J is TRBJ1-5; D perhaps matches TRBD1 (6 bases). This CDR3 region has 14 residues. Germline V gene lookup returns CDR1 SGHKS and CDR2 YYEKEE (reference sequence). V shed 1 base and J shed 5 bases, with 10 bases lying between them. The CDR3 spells CASSLPEGDQPQHF. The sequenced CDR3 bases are TGTGCCAGCAGCTTGCCAGAGGGGGATCAGCCC.

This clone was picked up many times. The CDR3 bases that were read are TGTGCCTGGAGTGCTGACTTGGGTAATTCACCC. It yields the protein CAWSADLGNSP. The full CDR3 sequence reads CAWSADLGNSPLHF. The J gene is TRBJ1-6, the V gene TRBV30; D unclear. Read sequence stops 3 residues before the CDR3 end, and the germline J gene provides the missing end. V was trimmed by 1 base and J by 6 bases, leaving 10 bases between them. CDR3 length: 14 amino acids. Germline-derived CDR1 and CDR2 are GTSNPN and SVGIG (reference sequence).

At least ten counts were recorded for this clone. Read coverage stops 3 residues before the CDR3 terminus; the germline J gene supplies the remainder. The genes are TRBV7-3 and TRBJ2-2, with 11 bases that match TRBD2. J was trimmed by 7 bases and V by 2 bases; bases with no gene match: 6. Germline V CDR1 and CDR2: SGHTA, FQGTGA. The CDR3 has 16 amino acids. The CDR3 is CASSLGRLAGIGELFF. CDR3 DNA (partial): TGTGCCAGCAGCTTAGGAAGACTAGCGGGGATCGGGGAG.

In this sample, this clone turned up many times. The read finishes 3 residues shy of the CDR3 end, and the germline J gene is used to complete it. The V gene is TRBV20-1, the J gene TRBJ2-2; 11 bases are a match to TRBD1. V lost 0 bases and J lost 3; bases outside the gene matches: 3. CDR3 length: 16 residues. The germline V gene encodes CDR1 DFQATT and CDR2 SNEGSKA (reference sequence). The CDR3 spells CSARDLGQGDTGELFF. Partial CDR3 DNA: TGCAGTGCTAGAGACCTGGGACAGGGGGACACCGGGGAG.

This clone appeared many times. The sequenced CDR3 bases are TGTGCCTGGAGTAAGGGGTCCCAAGAGACC. It encodes CAWSKGSQET. The whole CDR3 sequence is CAWSKGSQETQYF. The V and J genes are TRBV30 and TRBJ2-5; D possibly corresponds to TRBD1 (5 bases). Read data end 3 residues before the CDR3 end; the end is taken from the germline J gene. Trimming left V 2 bases short and J 1 base short, with 8 bases between. The CDR3 is made up of 13 amino acids. Germline V gives CDR1 GTSNPN, CDR2 SVGIG (reference sequence).

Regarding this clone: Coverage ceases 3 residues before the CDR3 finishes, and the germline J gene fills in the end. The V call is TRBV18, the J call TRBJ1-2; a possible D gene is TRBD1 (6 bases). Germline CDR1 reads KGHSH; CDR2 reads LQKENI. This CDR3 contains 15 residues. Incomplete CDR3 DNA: TGTGCCAGCTCAGCGGGGGCTAGATCCCTCTACGAC. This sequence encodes CASSAGARSLYD. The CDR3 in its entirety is CASSAGARSLYDYTF.

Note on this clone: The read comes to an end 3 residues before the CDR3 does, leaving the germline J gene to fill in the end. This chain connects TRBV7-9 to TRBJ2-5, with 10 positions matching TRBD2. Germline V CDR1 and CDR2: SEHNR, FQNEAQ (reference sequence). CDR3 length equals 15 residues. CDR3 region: CASSRTSGPTDTQYF. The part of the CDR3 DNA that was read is TGTGCCAGCAGCCGGACTAGCGGACCCACAGATACC.

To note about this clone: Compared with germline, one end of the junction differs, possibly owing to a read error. Incomplete CDR3 DNA: TGTGCCGGCAGTGAGGGCATCCCTTATGGC. This gives the protein CAGSEGIPYG. The complete CDR3 reads CAGSEGIPYGYTF. This rearrangement joins TRBV6-1 to TRBJ1-2; D gene unclear. Read coverage stops 3 residues before the CDR3 terminus; the germline J gene supplies the remainder. CDR1 is MNHNS, CDR2 SASEGT, per germline. The CDR3 is made up of 13 amino acids.

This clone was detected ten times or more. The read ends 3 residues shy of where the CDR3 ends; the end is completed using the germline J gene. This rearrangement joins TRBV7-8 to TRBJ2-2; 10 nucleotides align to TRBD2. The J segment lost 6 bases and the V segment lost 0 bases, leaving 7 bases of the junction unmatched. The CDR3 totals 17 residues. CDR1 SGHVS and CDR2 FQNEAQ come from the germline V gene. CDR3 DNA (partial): TGTGCCAGCAGCTTAGCCTCTAGCGGGGGACCCGCCGGGGAG. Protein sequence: CASSLASSGGPAGE. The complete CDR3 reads CASSLASSGGPAGELFF.

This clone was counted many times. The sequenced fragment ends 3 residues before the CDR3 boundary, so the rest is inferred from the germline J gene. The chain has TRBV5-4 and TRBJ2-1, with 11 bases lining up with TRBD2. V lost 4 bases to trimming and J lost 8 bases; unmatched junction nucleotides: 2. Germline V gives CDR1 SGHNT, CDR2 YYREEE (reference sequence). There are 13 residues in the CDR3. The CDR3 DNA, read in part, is TGTGCCAGCAGCACACTAGCGGGGGATGAG. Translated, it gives CASSTLAGDE. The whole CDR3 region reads CASSTLAGDEQFF.

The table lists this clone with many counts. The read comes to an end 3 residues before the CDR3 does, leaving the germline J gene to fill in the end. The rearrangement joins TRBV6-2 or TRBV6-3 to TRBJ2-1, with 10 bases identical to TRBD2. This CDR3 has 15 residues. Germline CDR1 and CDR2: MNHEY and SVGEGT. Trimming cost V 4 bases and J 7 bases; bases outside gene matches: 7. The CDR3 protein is CASSLTGLAVNEQFF. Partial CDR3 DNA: TGTGCCAGCAGTTTGACCGGACTAGCGGTTAATGAG.

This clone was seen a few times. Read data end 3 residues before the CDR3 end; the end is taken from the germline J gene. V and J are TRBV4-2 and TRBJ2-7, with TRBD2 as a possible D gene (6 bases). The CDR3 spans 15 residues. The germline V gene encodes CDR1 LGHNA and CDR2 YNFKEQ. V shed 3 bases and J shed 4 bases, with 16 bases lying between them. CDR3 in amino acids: CASSQPYGGAYEQYF. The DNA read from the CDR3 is TGTGCCAGCAGCCAGCCATACGGGGGAGCGTACGAG.

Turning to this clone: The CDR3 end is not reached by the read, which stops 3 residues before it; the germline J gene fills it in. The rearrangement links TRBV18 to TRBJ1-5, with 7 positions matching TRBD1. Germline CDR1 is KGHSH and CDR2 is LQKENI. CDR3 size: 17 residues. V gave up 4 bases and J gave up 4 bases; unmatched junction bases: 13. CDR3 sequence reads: CASSLQSPTGTNQPQHF. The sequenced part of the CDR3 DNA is TGTGCCAGCTCACTTCAAAGCCCGACAGGGACTAATCAGCCC.

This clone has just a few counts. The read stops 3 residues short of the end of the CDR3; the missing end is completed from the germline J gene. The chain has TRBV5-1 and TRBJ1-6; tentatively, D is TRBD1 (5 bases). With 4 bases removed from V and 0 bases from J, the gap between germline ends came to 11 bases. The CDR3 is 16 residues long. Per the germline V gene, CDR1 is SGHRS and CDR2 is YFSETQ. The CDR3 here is CASSPRGVSYNSPLHF. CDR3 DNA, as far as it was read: TGCGCCAGCAGCCCCAGAGGGGTCTCCTATAATTCACCC.

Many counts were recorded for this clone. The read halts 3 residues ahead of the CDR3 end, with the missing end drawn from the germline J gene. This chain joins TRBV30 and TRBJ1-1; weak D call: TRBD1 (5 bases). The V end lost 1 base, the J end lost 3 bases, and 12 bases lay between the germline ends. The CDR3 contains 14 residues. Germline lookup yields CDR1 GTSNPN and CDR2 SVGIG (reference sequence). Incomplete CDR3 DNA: TGTGCCTGGAGTGGGGCAGGGAGAGACACTGAA. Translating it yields CAWSGAGRDTE. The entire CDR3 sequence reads CAWSGAGRDTEAFF.

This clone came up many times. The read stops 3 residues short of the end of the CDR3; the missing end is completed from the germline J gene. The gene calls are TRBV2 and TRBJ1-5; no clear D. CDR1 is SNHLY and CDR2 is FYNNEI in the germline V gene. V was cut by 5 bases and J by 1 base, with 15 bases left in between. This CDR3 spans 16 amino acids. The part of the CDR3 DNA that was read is TGTGCCAGCAGTCGGACTGAATCGGTGAGCAATCAGCCC. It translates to CASSRTESVSNQP. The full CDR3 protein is CASSRTESVSNQPQHF. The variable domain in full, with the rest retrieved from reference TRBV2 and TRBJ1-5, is EPEVTQTPSHQVTQMGQEVILRCVPISNHLYFYWYRQILGQKVEFLVSFYNNEISEKSEIFDDQFSVERPDGSNFTLKIRSTKLEDSAMYFCASSRTESVSNQPQHFGDGTRLSIL.

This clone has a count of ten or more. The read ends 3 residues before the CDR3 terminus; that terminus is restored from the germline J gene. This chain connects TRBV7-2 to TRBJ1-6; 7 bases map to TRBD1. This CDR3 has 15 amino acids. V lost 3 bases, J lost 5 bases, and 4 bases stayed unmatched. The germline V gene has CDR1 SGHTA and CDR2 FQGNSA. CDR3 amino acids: CASSLDRPHNSPLHF. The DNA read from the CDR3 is TGTGCCAGCAGCTTGGACAGGCCCCATAATTCACCC.

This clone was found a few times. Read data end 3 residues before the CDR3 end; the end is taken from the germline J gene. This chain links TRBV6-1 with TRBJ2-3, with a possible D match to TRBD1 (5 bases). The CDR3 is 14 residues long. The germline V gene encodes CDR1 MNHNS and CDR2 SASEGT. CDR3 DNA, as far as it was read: TGTGCCAGCAGTGAAGCGCGACAGAATCAGCCG. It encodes CASSEARQNQP. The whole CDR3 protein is CASSEARQNQPQYF.

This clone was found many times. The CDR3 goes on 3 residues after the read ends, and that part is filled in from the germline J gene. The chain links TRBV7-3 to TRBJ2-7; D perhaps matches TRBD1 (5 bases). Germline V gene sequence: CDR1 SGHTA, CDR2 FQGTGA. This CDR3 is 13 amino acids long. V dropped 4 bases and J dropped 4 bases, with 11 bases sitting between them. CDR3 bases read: TGTGCCAGCAGCTCAGGGTCCCAATACGAG. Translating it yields CASSSGSQYE. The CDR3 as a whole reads CASSSGSQYEQYF.

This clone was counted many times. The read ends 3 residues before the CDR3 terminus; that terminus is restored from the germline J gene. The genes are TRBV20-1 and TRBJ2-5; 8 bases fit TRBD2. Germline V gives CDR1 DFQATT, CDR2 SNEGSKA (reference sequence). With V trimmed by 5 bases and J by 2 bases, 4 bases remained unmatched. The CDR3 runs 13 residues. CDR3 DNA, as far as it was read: TGCAGTGCTCAGGGACTAGTACAAGAGACC. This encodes CSAQGLVQET. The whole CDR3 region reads CSAQGLVQETQYF.

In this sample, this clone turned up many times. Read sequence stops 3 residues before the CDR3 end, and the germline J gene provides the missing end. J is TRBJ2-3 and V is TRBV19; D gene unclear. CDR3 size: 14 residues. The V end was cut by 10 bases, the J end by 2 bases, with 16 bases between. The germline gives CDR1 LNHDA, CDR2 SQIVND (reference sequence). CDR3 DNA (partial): TGTGCCACCAAGCGCTCTGGGTCCACAGATACG. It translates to CATKRSGSTDT. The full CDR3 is CATKRSGSTDTQYF. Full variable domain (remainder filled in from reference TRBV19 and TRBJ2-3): DGGITQSPKYLFRKEGQNVTLSCEQNLNHDAMYWYRQDPGQGLRLIYYSQIVNDFQKGDIAEGYSVSREKKESFPLTVTSAQKNPTAFYLCATKRSGSTDTQYFGPGTRLTVL.

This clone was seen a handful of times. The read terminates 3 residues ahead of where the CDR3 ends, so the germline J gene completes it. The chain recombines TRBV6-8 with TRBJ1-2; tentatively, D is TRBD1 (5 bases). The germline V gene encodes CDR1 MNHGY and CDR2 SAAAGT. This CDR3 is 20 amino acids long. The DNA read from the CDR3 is TGTGCCAGCAGTTCCGAGGGACTAGCGGGACGAAGCCCTAGCACAGATACC. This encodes CASSSEGLAGRSPSTDT. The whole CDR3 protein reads CASSSEGLAGRSPSTDTYTF.

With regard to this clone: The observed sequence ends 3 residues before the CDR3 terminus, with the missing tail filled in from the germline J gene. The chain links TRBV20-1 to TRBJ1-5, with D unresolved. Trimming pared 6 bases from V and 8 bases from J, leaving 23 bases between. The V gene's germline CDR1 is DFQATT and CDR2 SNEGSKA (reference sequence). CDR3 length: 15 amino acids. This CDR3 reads CSASRLAEFGKPQHF. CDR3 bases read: TGCAGTGCCTCCCGACTAGCGGAGTTTGGAAAGCCC.

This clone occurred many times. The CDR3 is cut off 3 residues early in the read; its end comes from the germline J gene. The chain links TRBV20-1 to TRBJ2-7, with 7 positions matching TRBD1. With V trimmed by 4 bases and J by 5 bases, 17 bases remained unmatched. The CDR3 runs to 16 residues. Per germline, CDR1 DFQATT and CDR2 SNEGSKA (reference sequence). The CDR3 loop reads CSATLRQGVTTNEQYF. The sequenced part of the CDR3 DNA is TGCAGTGCTACCCTCCGGCAGGGGGTAACTACTAACGAG.